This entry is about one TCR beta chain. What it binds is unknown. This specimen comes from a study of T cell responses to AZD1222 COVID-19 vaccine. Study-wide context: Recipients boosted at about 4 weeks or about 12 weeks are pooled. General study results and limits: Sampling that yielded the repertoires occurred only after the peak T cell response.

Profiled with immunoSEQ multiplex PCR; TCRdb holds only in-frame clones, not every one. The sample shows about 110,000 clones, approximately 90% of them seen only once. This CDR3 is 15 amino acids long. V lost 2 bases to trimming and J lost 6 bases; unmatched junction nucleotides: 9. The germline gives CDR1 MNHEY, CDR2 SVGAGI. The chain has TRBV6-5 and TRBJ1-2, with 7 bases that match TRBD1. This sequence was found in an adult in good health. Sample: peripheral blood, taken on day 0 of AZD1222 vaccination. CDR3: CASSYLGGQVHGYTF. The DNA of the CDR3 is TGTGCCAGCAGTTACCTGGGCGGACAGGTTCATGGCTACACCTTC.